The clone carrying this T cell receptor (beta chain) was recorded many times. No antigen is known for it. The CDR3 runs to 13 residues. The V end lost 2 bases, the J end lost 8 bases, and 10 bases lay between the germline ends. CDR1 SGHTA and CDR2 FQGTGA come from the germline V gene. This record belongs to a study of CD8 T cells in ankylosing spondylitis. General study points: Both synovial fluid and blood in reactive arthritis had previously been reported to carry some motif variants. Significant enrichment of disease-linked clones was reportedly seen in matched ankylosing spondylitis synovial fluid.

Each CDR3 protein gets one entry after TCRdb re-called the 5' RACE reads with MiXCR. The table shows 240,000 or so distinct CDR3 sequences, with approximately 9% occurring only once. The chain couples TRBV7-3 to TRBJ2-1, with a tentative D call TRBD2 (5 bases). The sample was blood, either unsorted or a sorted T cell fraction (not recorded which). The sequence was obtained from a male donor with ankylosing spondylitis or in good health (not recorded which). The CDR3 nucleotides are TGTGCCAGCAGCTTAGGTCAAGCGGATGAGCAGTTCTTC. It translates to CASSLGQADEQFF.